A selection of T cell receptor beta chains follows, all from one sample in a study of T cell responses to AZD1222 COVID-19 vaccine. Sequencing used immunoSEQ multiplex PCR; TCRdb keeps in-frame clones, though not all of them. The sample records 100,000 to 150,000 clones, about nine tenths being singletons. Sequences were derived from peripheral blood, sampled on day 0 of AZD1222 vaccination. These receptor sequences come from an adult in good health. The CDR3 runs from the conserved cysteine through the conserved F or W. A D gene is named only where the DNA matches it firmly. A clone size is listed for some rows: how often the clone was seen (once, few, many), or a class if it is expanded.

J	size	D	V	CDR3	DNA
TRBJ2-2	NA	NA	TRBV14	CASSHDANGGELFF	TGTGCCAGCAGCCATGACGCGAATGGGGGGGAGCTGTTTTTT
TRBJ2-7	few	TRBD1	TRBV28	CASRTGESYEQYF	TGTGCCAGCAGGACAGGGGAATCCTACGAGCAGTACTTC
TRBJ2-7	NA	NA	TRBV28	CASSLAASSYEQYF	TGTGCCAGCAGTCTGGCGGCCAGCTCCTACGAGCAGTACTTC
TRBJ1-6	NA	NA	TRBV6-5	CASRTDHNSPLHF	TGTGCCAGCAGGACGGACCATAATTCACCCCTCCACTTT
TRBJ2-5	NA	NA	TRBV28	CAISPGQTQYF	TGTGCCATCTCACCCGGGCAGACCCAGTACTTC
TRBJ1-2	NA	TRBD1	TRBV27	CASGTGVGYTF	TGTGCCAGCGGAACAGGGGTTGGCTACACCTTC
TRBJ2-2	NA	NA	TRBV5-4	CASTADLNTGELFF	TGTGCCAGCACCGCGGACCTTAACACCGGGGAGCTGTTTTTT
TRBJ2-1	NA	NA	TRBV10-2	CASSERVLYNEQFF	TGCGCCAGCAGTGAACGAGTGCTCTACAATGAGCAGTTCTTC
TRBJ2-7	NA	NA	TRBV27	CASLPSGSSYEQYF	TGTGCCAGCCTGCCATCTGGGAGCTCCTACGAGCAGTACTTC
TRBJ2-7	NA	NA	TRBV27	CASSRGTGNEQYF	TGTGCCAGCAGTAGGGGTACGGGGAACGAGCAGTACTTC
TRBJ1-1	NA	NA	TRBV10-3	CAISESASTEAFF	TGTGCCATCAGTGAGTCGGCCTCCACTGAAGCTTTCTTT
TRBJ2-2	NA	NA	TRBV19	CASSQGPLNTGELFF	TGTGCCAGTAGTCAGGGACCCTTAAACACCGGGGAGCTGTTTTTT
TRBJ2-2	NA	NA	TRBV19	CASSWGAAGELFF	TGTGCCAGTAGTTGGGGAGCAGCCGGGGAGCTGTTTTTT
TRBJ2-3	NA	NA	TRBV25-1	CASSEATGTSKADTQYF	TGTGCCAGCAGTGAAGCAACCGGGACATCCAAGGCAGATACGCAGTATTTT
TRBJ2-3	once	NA	TRBV7-3	CASSFQEGTDTQYF	TGTGCCAGCAGCTTCCAGGAGGGCACAGATACGCAGTATTTT
TRBJ2-4	NA	NA	TRBV5-6	CASSPKGRAAAKNIQYF	TGTGCCAGCAGCCCAAAGGGCAGGGCAGCAGCCAAAAACATTCAGTACTTC
TRBJ2-3	NA	TRBD1	TRBV4-1	CASSQEAGGQVTDTQYF	TGCGCCAGCAGCCAAGAAGCTGGGGGACAGGTCACAGATACGCAGTATTTT
TRBJ2-1	NA	TRBD2	TRBV19	CASSDGTSGRNEQFF	TGTGCCAGTAGTGACGGGACTAGCGGGCGCAATGAGCAGTTCTTC
TRBJ2-7	NA	NA	TRBV10-1	CASSESGAYEQYF	TGCGCCAGCAGTGAGTCTGGGGCCTACGAGCAGTACTTC
TRBJ2-7	few	NA	TRBV4-1	CASSQGWQDSYEQYF	TGCGCCAGCAGCCAAGGATGGCAGGACTCCTACGAGCAGTACTTC
TRBJ1-5	few	NA	TRBV6-2/TRBV6-3	CASSFRTVELNQPQHF	TGTGCCAGCAGTTTCCGGACAGTCGAACTCAATCAGCCCCAGCATTTT
TRBJ2-4	NA	TRBD1	TRBV6-2/TRBV6-3	CASSYYGQAKNIQYF	TGTGCCAGCAGTTACTATGGACAGGCAAAAAACATTCAGTACTTC
TRBJ2-5	NA	NA	TRBV11-2	CASSLGAGHRKTQYF	TGTGCCAGCAGCTTAGGGGCGGGGCATAGAAAGACCCAGTACTTC
TRBJ2-5	NA	NA	TRBV3-1/TRBV3-2	CASRTEETQYF	TGTGCCAGCAGAACAGAAGAGACCCAGTACTTC
TRBJ2-1	NA	TRBD2	TRBV24-1	CATSDIGDPSSGGAYEQFF	TGTGCCACCAGTGACATTGGGGACCCATCCAGCGGGGGTGCCTATGAGCAGTTCTTC
TRBJ1-2	NA	NA	TRBV7-8	CASSPAVNYGYTF	TGTGCCAGCAGCCCGGCTGTTAACTATGGCTACACCTTC
TRBJ1-2	NA	NA	TRBV30	CAWSVKGVSYGYTF	TGTGCCTGGAGTGTAAAGGGGGTGAGCTATGGCTACACCTTC
TRBJ1-3	NA	NA	TRBV7-2	CASTLVSGNTIYF	TGTGCCAGCACCTTAGTCTCTGGAAACACCATATATTTT
TRBJ1-4	NA	NA	TRBV28	CASSLGRGGNEKLFF	TGTGCCAGCAGTTTAGGCAGAGGGGGTAATGAAAAACTGTTTTTT
TRBJ2-2	once	NA	TRBV9	CASSADRKVTGELFF	TGTGCCAGCAGCGCGGACAGAAAGGTCACCGGGGAGCTGTTTTTT
TRBJ1-2	NA	TRBD1	TRBV27	CASSLWTGGPHTF	TGTGCCAGCAGTCTCTGGACAGGGGGCCCGCACACCTTC
TRBJ1-2	once	TRBD1	TRBV7-9	CASSRPGQGNYGYTF	TGTGCCAGCAGCCGACCGGGACAGGGGAACTATGGCTACACCTTC
TRBJ1-1	NA	NA	TRBV5-6	CASSPGWDTEAFF	TGTGCCAGCAGCCCCGGGTGGGACACTGAAGCTTTCTTT
TRBJ1-5	NA	NA	TRBV7-2	CASSLYDQPQHF	TGTGCCAGCAGCTTGTATGATCAGCCCCAGCATTTT
TRBJ2-7	NA	NA	TRBV9	CASSVGPEGSYEQYF	TGTGCCAGCAGCGTAGGACCGGAGGGGTCCTACGAGCAGTACTTC
TRBJ1-1	NA	TRBD1	TRBV6-6	CASSRGTANTEAFF	TGTGCCAGCAGCAGGGGGACAGCGAACACTGAAGCTTTCTTT
TRBJ1-2	NA	NA	TRBV18	CASSPSAEGARHGYTF	TGTGCCAGCTCACCATCGGCGGAAGGGGCTAGGCATGGCTACACCTTC
TRBJ1-5	NA	TRBD1	TRBV4-2	CASSQGDRAEWGYQPQHF	TGTGCCAGCAGCCAGGGGGACAGGGCGGAGTGGGGCTATCAGCCCCAGCATTTT
TRBJ1-4	NA	NA	TRBV28	CASSWTVPPATNEKLFF	TGTGCCAGCAGTTGGACAGTCCCGCCCGCAACTAATGAAAAACTGTTTTTT
TRBJ1-2	NA	TRBD1	TRBV6-2/TRBV6-3	CASSPTGRGTYGYTF	TGTGCCAGCAGCCCGACAGGGAGAGGAACTTATGGCTACACCTTC
TRBJ2-7	NA	TRBD2	TRBV28	CASSASGLAGVKQYF	TGTGCCAGCAGTGCCTCGGGACTAGCGGGAGTCAAGCAGTACTTC
TRBJ1-3	NA	TRBD1	TRBV7-3	CASSPSGQGNTIYF	TGTGCCAGCAGCCCGTCGGGACAGGGAAACACCATATATTTT
TRBJ1-1	NA	TRBD1	TRBV3-1/TRBV3-2	CASSQAGTGVAAFF	TGTGCCAGCAGCCAAGCCGGGACAGGGGTTGCAGCTTTCTTT